The T cell receptor beta chain under discussion was sequenced for a study of blood T cell repertoires in COVID-19. Study-wide background: COVID-19 samples from acute and convalescent phases originated in the United States, Italy and Spain.

Patients of the Seattle cohort, enrolled during active infection, were followed longitudinally. As handled by the study authors: For nucleated cells, counts were estimated from reference gene primer amplification. Assay: immunoSEQ multiplex PCR; the TCRdb copy retains only in-frame clones and omits some. V, J and clone size were drawn from that table, and D and trimming were deduced from the DNA. The sample has under 200,000 clones, approximately 91% seen once. Sequenced material: peripheral blood. The source is a man aged 18 to 35 with COVID-19, enrolled during active disease.

Written as DNA, the CDR3 is TGTGCCAGCAGCAATCCGGGGAAAGGGTCCTACGAGCAGTACTTC. Translating gives CASSNPGKGSYEQYF. This chain joins TRBV11-2 and TRBJ2-7; D possibly corresponds to TRBD2 (5 bases). V shed 5 bases and J shed 1 base, with 15 bases lying between them. Germline CDR1 SGHAT, CDR2 FQNNGV. CDR3 size: 15 residues.